This T cell receptor (beta chain) was identified in a study of sequential checkpoint blockade in melanoma. As for the study in general: Each arm's sequence ended with maintenance nivolumab.

TCRdb keeps only in-frame clones here, not all; method: immunoSEQ multiplex PCR. The sample consists of more than 10,000 clones, 55% to 65% of them appearing once. J was trimmed by 5 bases and V by 8 bases; bases with no gene match: 8. There are 14 residues in the CDR3. Looked up from germline, CDR1 is SEHNR and CDR2 is FQNEAQ (reference sequence). Documented treatment: randomized to nivolumab then ipilimumab (arm A) or the reverse (arm B). None of the patients previously received DNA-damaging chemotherapy. PBMC sorting kept live CD3+CD8+ cells without CD19 or CD56. The material was CD8+ T cells sorted from blood (inferred from file names), obtained from a patient given nivolumab and ipilimumab in sequence. The V call is TRBV7-9, the J call TRBJ2-1; 8 bases line up with TRBD2. The TCR comes from a human donor with melanoma. CDR3 sequence reads: CASGTGLGNNEQFF. CDR3 DNA: TGTGCCAGCGGAACGGGACTAGGAAACAATGAGCAGTTCTTC. Full variable domain (remainder filled in from reference TRBV7-9 and TRBJ2-1): DTGVSQNPRHKITKRGQNVTFRCDPISEHNRLYWYRQTLGQGPEFLTYFQNEAQLEKSRLLSDRFSAERPKGSFSTLEIQRTEQGDSAMYLCASGTGLGNNEQFFGPGTRLTVL.